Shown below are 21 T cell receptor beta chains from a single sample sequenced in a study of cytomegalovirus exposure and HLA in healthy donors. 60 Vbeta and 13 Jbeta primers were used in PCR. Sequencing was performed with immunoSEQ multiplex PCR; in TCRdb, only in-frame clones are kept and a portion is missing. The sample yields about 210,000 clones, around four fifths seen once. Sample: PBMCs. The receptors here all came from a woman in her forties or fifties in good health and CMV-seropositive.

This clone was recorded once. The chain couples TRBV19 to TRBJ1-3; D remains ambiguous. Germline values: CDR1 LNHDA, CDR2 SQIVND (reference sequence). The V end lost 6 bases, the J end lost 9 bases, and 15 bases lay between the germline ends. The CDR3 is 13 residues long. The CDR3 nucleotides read TGTGCCAGTAGCCCTAGGATGAGGAGCACCATATATTTT. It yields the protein CASSPRMRSTIYF.

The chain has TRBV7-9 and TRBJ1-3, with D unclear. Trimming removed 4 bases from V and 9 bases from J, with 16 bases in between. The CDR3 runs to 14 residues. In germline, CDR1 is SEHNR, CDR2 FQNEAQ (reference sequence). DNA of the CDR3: TGTGCCAGCAGCTCACTAGTGGCGGCCGGCACCATATATTTT. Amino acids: CASSSLVAAGTIYF.

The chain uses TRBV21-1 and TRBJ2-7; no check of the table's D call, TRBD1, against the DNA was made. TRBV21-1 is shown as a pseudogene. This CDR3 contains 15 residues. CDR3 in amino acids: CASRGGDRVTHEQYF. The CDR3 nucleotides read TGTGCCAGCAGGGGCGGGGACAGGGTTACGCACGAGCAGTACTTC.

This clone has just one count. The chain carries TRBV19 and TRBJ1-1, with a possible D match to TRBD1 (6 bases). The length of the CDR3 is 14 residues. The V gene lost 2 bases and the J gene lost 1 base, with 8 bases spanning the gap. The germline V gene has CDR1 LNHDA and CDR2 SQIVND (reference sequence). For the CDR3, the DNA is TGTGCCAGTAGTATAAGGGGGGGGAACACTGAAGCTTTCTTT. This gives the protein CASSIRGGNTEAFF.

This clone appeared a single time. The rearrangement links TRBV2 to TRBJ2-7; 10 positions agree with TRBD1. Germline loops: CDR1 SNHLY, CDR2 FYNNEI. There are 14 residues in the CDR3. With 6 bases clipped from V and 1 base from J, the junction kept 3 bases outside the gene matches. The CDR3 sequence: CASSTDRGSYEQYF. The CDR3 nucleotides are TGTGCCAGCAGCACGGACAGGGGGTCCTACGAGCAGTACTTC.

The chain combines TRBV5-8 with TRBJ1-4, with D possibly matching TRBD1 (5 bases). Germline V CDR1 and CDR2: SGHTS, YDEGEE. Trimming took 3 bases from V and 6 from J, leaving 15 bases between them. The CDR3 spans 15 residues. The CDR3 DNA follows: TGTGCCAGCAGCTCGGCGGCGGGGGTCCATGAAAAACTGTTTTTT. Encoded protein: CASSSAAGVHEKLFF.

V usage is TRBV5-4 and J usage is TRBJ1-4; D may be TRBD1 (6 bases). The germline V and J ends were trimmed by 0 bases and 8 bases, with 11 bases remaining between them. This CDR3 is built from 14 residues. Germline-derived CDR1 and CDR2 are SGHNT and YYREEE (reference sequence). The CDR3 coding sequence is TGTGCCAGCAGCTTGGGACAGGCCAGAGAAAAACTGTTTTTT. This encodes CASSLGQAREKLFF.

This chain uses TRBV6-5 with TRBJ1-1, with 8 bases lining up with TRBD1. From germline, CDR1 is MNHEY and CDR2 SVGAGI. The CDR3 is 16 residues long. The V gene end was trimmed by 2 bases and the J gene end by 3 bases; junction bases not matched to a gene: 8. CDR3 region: CASSYDQGASDTEAFF. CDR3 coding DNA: TGTGCCAGCAGTTACGACCAGGGGGCGTCAGACACTGAAGCTTTCTTT.

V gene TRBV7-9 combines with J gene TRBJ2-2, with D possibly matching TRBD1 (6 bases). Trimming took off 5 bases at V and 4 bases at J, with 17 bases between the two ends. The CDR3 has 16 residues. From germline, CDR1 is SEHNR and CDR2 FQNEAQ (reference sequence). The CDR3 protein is CASSTWAGAITGELFF. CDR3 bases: TGTGCCAGCAGCACTTGGGCAGGGGCCATCACCGGGGAGCTGTTTTTT.

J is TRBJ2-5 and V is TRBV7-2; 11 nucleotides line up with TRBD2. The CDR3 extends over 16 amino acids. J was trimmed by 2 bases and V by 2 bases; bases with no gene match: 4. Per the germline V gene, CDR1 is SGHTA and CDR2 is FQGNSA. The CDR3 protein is CASSLLAGGNQETQYF. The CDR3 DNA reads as TGTGCCAGCAGCTTACTAGCGGGGGGTAATCAAGAGACCCAGTACTTC.

The CDR3 here is CASSREPGRSPLHF. The CDR3 DNA reads TGTGCCAGCTCACGGGAGCCTGGGAGATCACCCCTCCACTTT. The gene calls are TRBV18 and TRBJ1-6; no reliable D call. The CDR3 loop spans 14 amino acids. CDR1 is KGHSH, CDR2 LQKENI, per germline. Trimming shortened V by 4 bases and J by 10 bases, and 14 bases separated the two germline ends.

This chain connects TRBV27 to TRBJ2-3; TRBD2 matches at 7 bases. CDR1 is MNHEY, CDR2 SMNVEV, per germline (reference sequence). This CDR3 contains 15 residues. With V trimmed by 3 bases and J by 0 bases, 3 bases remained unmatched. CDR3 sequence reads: CASSFWRGSTDTQYF. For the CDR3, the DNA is TGTGCCAGCAGTTTTTGGCGGGGGAGCACAGATACGCAGTATTTT.

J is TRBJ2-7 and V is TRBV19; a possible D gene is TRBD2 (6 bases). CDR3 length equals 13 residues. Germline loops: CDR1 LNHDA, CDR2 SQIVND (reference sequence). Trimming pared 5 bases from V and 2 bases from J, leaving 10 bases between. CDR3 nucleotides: TGTGCCAGTAGTCCCGGGACTCCCTACGAGCAGTACTTC. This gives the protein CASSPGTPYEQYF.

The CDR3 is CASSVGQGAESYTF. The CDR3 DNA reads TGTGCCAGTAGTGTTGGACAGGGGGCAGAAAGCTACACCTTC. The rearrangement joins TRBV19 to TRBJ1-2, with TRBD1 matching over 11 bases. The CDR3 consists of 14 residues. Germline CDR1 is LNHDA and CDR2 is SQIVND (reference sequence). V was pared by 5 bases and J by 9 bases, with 8 bases of the junction left unmatched. The variable domain in full, completed from reference TRBV19 and TRBJ1-2, reads DGGITQSPKYLFRKEGQNVTLSCEQNLNHDAMYWYRQDPGQGLRLIYYSQIVNDFQKGDIAEGYSVSREKKESFPLTVTSAQKNPTAFYLCASSVGQGAESYTFGSGTRLTVV.

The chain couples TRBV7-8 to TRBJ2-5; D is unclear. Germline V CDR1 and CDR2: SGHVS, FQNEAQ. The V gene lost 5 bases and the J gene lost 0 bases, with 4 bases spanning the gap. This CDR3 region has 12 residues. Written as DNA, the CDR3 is TGTGCCAGCAGCCTGTACCAAGAGACCCAGTACTTC. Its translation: CASSLYQETQYF.

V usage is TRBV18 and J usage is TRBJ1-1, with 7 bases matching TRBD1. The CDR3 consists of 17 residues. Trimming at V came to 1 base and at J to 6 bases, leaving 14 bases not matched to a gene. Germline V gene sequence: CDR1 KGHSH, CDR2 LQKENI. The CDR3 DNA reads TGTGCCAGCTCACCACGGGCAGGGGGTTTACGGCTAGCTGAAGCTTTCTTT. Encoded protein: CASSPRAGGLRLAEAFF.

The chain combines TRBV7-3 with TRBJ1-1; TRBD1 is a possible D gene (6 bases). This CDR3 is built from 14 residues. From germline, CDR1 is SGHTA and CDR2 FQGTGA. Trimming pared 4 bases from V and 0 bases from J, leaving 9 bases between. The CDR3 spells CASSSGHVNTEAFF. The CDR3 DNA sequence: TGTGCCAGCAGCTCGGGACACGTGAACACTGAAGCTTTCTTT.

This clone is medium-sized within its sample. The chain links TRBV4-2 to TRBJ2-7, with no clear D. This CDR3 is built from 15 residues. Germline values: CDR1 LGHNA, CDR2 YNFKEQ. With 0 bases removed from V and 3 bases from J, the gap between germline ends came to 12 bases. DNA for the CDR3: TGTGCCAGCAGCCAAGAAGATGGAGAGTTCTACGAGCAGTACTTC. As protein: CASSQEDGEFYEQYF.

The CDR3 bases are TGCGCCAGCAGCTTGGCCGCGATAACAGATACGCAGTATTTT. As protein: CASSLAAITDTQYF. This rearrangement joins TRBV5-1 to TRBJ2-3; D is ambiguous. Trimming cost V 0 bases and J 3 bases, with 8 bases left between them. The germline CDR1 and CDR2 sequences are SGHRS and YFSETQ. The CDR3 extends over 14 amino acids.

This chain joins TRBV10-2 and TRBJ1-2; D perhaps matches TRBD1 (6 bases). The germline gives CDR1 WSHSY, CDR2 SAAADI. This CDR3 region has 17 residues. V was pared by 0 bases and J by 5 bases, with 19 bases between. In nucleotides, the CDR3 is TGCGCCAGCAGTGAGTCCGGGACACCAACTAAGCGGTATGGCTACACCTTC. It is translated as CASSESGTPTKRYGYTF.

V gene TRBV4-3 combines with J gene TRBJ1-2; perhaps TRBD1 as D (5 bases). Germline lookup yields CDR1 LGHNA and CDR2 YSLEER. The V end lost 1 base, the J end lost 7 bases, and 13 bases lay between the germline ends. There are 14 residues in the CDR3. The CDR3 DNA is TGCGCCAGCAGCCAAGGTCCGGGGGTGGGTGGCTACACCTTC. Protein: CASSQGPGVGGYTF.